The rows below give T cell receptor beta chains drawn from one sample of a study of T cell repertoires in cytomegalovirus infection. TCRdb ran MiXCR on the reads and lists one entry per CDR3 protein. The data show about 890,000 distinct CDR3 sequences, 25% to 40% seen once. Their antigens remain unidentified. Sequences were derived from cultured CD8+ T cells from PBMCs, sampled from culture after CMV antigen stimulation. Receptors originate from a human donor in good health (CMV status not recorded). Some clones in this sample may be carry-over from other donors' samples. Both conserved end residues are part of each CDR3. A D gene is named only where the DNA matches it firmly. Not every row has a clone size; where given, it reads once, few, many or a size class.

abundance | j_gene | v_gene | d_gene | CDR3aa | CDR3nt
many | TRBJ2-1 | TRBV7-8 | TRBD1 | CASSFSSGQLYNEQFF | TGTGCCAGCAGCTTCAGCTCGGGACAGCTCTACAATGAGCAGTTCTTC
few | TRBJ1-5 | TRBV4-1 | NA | CASSGTGDNQPQHF | TGCGCCAGCAGCGGTACGGGGGACAATCAGCCCCAGCATTTT
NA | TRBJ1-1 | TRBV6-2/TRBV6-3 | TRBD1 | CASRADRAANTEAFF | TGTGCCAGCAGAGCAGACAGGGCCGCGAACACTGAAGCTTTCTTT
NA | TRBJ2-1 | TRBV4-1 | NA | CASSQEGGASYNEQFF | TGCGCCAGCAGCCAAGAAGGAGGCGCGTCCTACAATGAGCAGTTCTTC
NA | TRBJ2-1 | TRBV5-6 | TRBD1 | CASSFWGQGYNEQFF | TGTGCCAGCAGCTTTTGGGGACAGGGCTACAATGAGCAGTTCTTC
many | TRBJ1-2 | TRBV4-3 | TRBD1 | CASSQGQGYGYTF | TGTGCCAGCAGCCAGGGACAGGGCTATGGCTACACCTTC
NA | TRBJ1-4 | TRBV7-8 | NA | CASSGSGWETGSIEKLFF | TGTGCCAGCAGCGGGTCCGGATGGGAGACAGGATCTATTGAAAAACTGTTTTTT
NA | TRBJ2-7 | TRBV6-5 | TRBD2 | CASSYSGLAIETYEQYF | TGTGCCAGCAGTTACTCGGGACTAGCGATTGAAACCTACGAGCAGTACTTC
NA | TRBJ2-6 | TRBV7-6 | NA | CASSLVVRDPGANVLTF | TGTGCCAGCAGCTTAGTAGTTCGGGACCCCGGGGCCAACGTCCTGACTTTC
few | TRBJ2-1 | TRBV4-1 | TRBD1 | CASSLRDGTDFYNEQFF | TGCGCCAGCAGCCTCCGAGACGGGACAGACTTCTACAATGAGCAGTTCTTC
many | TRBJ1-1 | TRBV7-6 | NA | CASSTVPNTEAFF | TGTGCCAGCAGCACAGTCCCGAACACTGAAGCTTTCTTT
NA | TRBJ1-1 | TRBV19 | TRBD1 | CASSIRQGVTYGTTEAFF | TGTGCCAGTAGTATAAGGCAGGGGGTCACCTACGGGACCACTGAAGCTTTCTTT